Below, 6 T cell receptor beta chains from the same sample are listed, as sequenced in a study of siplizumab effects on memory and regulatory T cells (dated by TCRdb to about 2019). Libraries came from the immunoSEQ multiplex PCR assay. TCRdb re-hosts the immuneACCESS table, in-frame sequences only. Its copies lack some clones; in the studies checked, an unresolved V gene accounts for under half of them, and the cause for the rest is not known. This sample has approximately 100,000 clones in its table, and 90% to 95% of those were observed once. The ten largest clones take up over 0.15% of the sample. Sequenced sample: non-Treg CD4+ T cells sorted from blood. Taken with the paper, the label for cell subset or site translates to: FACS-sorted unstimulated CD4+ non-regulatory T cells. These receptors all stem from a human donor in good health.

The chain has TRBV19 and TRBJ1-1; tentatively, D is TRBD1 (5 bases). The ends were cut back, 2 bases at V and 1 base at J, with 14 bases in the middle. The CDR3 runs 16 residues. Germline V lookup: CDR1 LNHDA, CDR2 SQIVND (reference sequence). The CDR3 sequence is CASSITLGGGNTEAFF. The DNA for the CDR3 is TGTGCCAGTAGTATAACCCTCGGGGGGGGGAACACTGAAGCTTTCTTT.

The chain couples TRBV5-1 to TRBJ2-1, with a possible D match to TRBD1 (5 bases). The CDR3 has 16 residues. V shed 0 bases and J shed 5 bases, with 15 bases lying between them. Germline V gives CDR1 SGHRS, CDR2 YFSETQ. CDR3 coding DNA: TGCGCCAGCAGCTTGGCCACCGGACACTTGAACAATGAGCAGTTCTTC. It yields the protein CASSLATGHLNNEQFF.

The V and J genes are TRBV18 and TRBJ2-7; D possibly matches TRBD1 or TRBD2 (5 bases each). Germline assignment: CDR1 KGHSH and CDR2 LQKENI. The V end lost 6 bases, the J end lost 3 bases, and 18 bases lay between the germline ends. This CDR3 spans 15 amino acids. CDR3: CASSPSRGDNYEQYF. Written as DNA, the CDR3 is TGTGCCAGCTCCCCTTCGAGGGGAGATAACTACGAGCAGTACTTC.

This chain joins TRBV4-1 and TRBJ2-3; maybe TRBD2 (6 bases). Germline CDR1 reads MGHRA; CDR2 reads YSYEKL. This CDR3 is 19 amino acids long. V was clipped by 3 bases and J by 0 bases, with 22 bases between them. CDR3 DNA sequence: TGCGCCAGCAGCCACGTCTCGGGTCGCGGGGCCAGGAGCACAGATACGCAGTATTTT. Amino acid sequence: CASSHVSGRGARSTDTQYF.

The chain employs TRBV5-1 and TRBJ1-4; D is perhaps TRBD1 (6 bases). This CDR3 has 18 residues. CDR1 is SGHRS, CDR2 YFSETQ, per germline. V shed 2 bases and J shed 3 bases, with 20 bases lying between them. The CDR3 sequence is CASSFIGGPSAANEKLFF. The CDR3 DNA reads as TGCGCCAGCAGCTTTATTGGGGGGCCCTCTGCGGCTAATGAAAAACTGTTTTTT.

Here the CDR3 reads CASSESTAQGYGYTF. DNA of the CDR3: TGTGCCAGCAGTGAATCGACAGCCCAGGGCTATGGCTACACCTTC. The chain uses TRBV25-1 and TRBJ1-2; TRBD1 is a possible D gene (5 bases). The CDR3 length is 15 residues. V dropped 1 base and J dropped 4 bases, with 13 bases sitting between them. In germline, CDR1 is MGHDK, CDR2 SYGVNS.